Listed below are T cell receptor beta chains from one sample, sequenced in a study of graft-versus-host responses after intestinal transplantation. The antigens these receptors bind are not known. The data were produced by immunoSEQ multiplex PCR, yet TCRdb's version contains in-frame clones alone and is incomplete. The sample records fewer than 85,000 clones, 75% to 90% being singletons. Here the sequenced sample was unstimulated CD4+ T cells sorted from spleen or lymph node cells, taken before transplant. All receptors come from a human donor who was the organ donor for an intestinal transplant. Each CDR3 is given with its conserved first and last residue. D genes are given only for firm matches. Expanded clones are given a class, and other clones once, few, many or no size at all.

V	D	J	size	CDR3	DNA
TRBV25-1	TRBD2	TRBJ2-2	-	CASSGTSGGSNTGELFF	TGTGCCAGCAGTGGGACTAGCGGGGGGTCCAACACCGGGGAGCTGTTTTTT
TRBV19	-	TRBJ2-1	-	CASSIAGQSSNEQFF	TGTGCCAGTAGTATAGCCGGACAGTCTAGCAATGAGCAGTTCTTC
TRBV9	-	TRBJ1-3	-	CASSVEGGVDTIYF	TGTGCCAGCAGCGTAGAGGGAGGGGTCGACACCATATATTTT
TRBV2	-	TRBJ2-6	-	CATRYSGVSGANVLTF	TGTGCCACCCGCTACTCGGGGGTCTCTGGGGCCAACGTCCTGACTTTC
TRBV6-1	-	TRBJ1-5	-	CASSENRRGQPQHF	TGTGCCAGCAGTGAAAACAGGAGGGGTCAGCCCCAGCATTTT
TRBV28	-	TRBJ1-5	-	CASSIWTGNQPQHF	TGTGCCAGCAGTATTTGGACAGGCAATCAGCCCCAGCATTTT
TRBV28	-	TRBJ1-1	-	CASRLAQTEAFF	TGTGCCAGCAGACTAGCCCAAACTGAAGCTTTCTTT
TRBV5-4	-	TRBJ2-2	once	CATQTENTGELFF	TGTGCCACCCAGACAGAGAACACCGGGGAGCTGTTTTTT
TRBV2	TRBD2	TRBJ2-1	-	CASSRGLAQSNEQFF	TGTGCCAGCAGCAGAGGACTAGCCCAAAGCAATGAGCAGTTCTTC
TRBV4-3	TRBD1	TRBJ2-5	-	CASSQEGTGVRETQYF	TGCGCCAGCAGCCAAGAGGGGACAGGGGTGAGGGAGACCCAGTACTTC
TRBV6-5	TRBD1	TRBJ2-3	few	CASSYRTGTDTQYF	TGTGCCAGCAGTTACAGGACAGGGACAGATACGCAGTATTTT
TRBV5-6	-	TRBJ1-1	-	CASSLELRRTAQRAEAFF	TGTGCCAGCAGCTTGGAGTTGAGGCGGACAGCTCAGCGAGCCGAAGCTTTCTTT
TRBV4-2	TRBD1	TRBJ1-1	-	CASSQESPRTGMNTEAFF	TGTGCCAGCAGCCAAGAATCCCCTAGGACAGGGATGAACACTGAAGCTTTCTTT
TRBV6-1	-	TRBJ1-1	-	CASQVGAGAFF	TGTGCCAGCCAAGTGGGGGCTGGGGCTTTCTTT
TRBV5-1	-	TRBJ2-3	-	CATGRTGLPGTDTQYF	TGCGCCACCGGTAGGACCGGACTACCTGGGACAGATACGCAGTATTTT
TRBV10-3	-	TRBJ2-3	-	CAISLAGRTDTQYF	TGTGCCATCAGTCTCGCAGGGAGGACAGATACGCAGTATTTT
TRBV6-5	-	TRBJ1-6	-	CASSYDRMGSPLHF	TGTGCCAGCAGTTACGACAGGATGGGATCACCCCTCCACTTT
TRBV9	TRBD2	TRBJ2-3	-	CASSVRDYQGTDTQYF	TGTGCCAGCAGCGTCCGGGACTATCAAGGCACAGATACGCAGTATTTT
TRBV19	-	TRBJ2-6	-	CASSTPGGANVLTF	TGTGCCAGTAGTACCCCCGGTGGGGCCAACGTCCTGACTTTC
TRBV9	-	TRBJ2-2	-	CASSVAQSGELFF	TGTGCCAGCAGCGTAGCTCAGTCCGGGGAGCTGTTTTTT
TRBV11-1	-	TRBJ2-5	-	CASSLLSAGVVETQYF	TGTGCCAGCAGCTTATTGTCGGCAGGGGTGGTTGAGACCCAGTACTTC
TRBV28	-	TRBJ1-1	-	CASNLRFTEAFF	TGTGCCAGCAACCTGAGGTTTACTGAAGCTTTCTTT
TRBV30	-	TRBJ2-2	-	CAWRPGQNTGELFF	TGTGCCTGGAGGCCGGGACAGAACACCGGGGAGCTGTTTTTT
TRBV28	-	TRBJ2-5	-	CASRASETQYF	TGTGCCAGCAGAGCGTCCGAGACCCAGTACTTC
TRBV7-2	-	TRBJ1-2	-	CASSLTDPRRGYTF	TGTGCCAGCAGCTTAACAGACCCGCGTCGAGGCTACACCTTC
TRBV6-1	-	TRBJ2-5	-	CASSPGNQETQYF	TGTGCCAGCAGTCCGGGAAACCAAGAGACCCAGTACTTC
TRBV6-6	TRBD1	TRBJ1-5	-	CASSYRDRSNQPQHF	TGTGCCAGCAGTTACCGGGACAGGTCCAATCAGCCCCAGCATTTT
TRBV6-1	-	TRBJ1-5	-	CASRNSFNQPQHF	TGTGCCAGCAGGAACAGCTTCAATCAGCCCCAGCATTTT
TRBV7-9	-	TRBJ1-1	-	CASSYAGGSDTEAFF	TGTGCCAGCAGCTACGCCGGGGGAAGCGACACTGAAGCTTTCTTT
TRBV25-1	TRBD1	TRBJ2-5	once	CATKAFSGTGNQETQYF	TGTGCCACCAAGGCCTTTTCCGGGACAGGGAACCAAGAGACCCAGTACTTC
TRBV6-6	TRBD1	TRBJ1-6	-	CASSPRGTEPSF	TGTGCCAGCAGCCCTCGGGGGACAGAACCCTCCTTT
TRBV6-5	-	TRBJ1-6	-	CASRYRQSYNSPLHF	TGTGCCAGCAGGTATCGACAGTCCTATAATTCACCCCTCCACTTT